The rows below give T cell receptor beta chains drawn from one sample of a study of blood T cell repertoires in COVID-19. The assay was immunoSEQ multiplex PCR, and TCRdb's table has in-frame clones only and misses some. The sample carries 110,000 to 150,000 clones, approximately 86% recorded once. The sample taken for sequencing was peripheral blood. These receptors originate from a woman in her sixties or seventies with acute or convalescent COVID-19. Each CDR3 is given with its conserved first and last residue. The order of the fields is clone size, D gene, V gene, J gene, CDR3 protein, CDR3 DNA. D genes are given only for firm matches. The size of a clone is reported for some rows only, either as once, few or many, or as a class for expanded clones.

NA	NA	TRBV29-1	TRBJ2-3	CSAERGTSTDTQYF	TGCAGCGCCGAGAGAGGAACTAGCACAGATACGCAGTATTTT
once	NA	TRBV4-3	TRBJ1-5	CASSQDRGFMSNQPQHF	TGCGCCAGCAGCCAAGATAGGGGGTTCATGAGCAATCAGCCCCAGCATTTT
few	TRBD1	TRBV28	TRBJ1-4	CASSLRGPHEKLFF	TGTGCCAGCAGCCTGAGGGGGCCCCATGAAAAACTGTTTTTT
NA	TRBD1	TRBV6-5	TRBJ1-2	CASTRDRVQYGYTF	TGTGCCAGCACTCGGGACAGGGTACAATATGGCTACACCTTC
NA	TRBD2	TRBV7-3	TRBJ2-5	CASSPSGGAFETQYF	TGTGCCAGCAGCCCAAGCGGGGGGGCGTTTGAGACCCAGTACTTC
NA	NA	TRBV18	TRBJ2-7	CASSPLRSVDEQYF	TGTGCCAGCTCACCCCTGAGGTCGGTCGACGAGCAGTACTTC
NA	TRBD2	TRBV6-4	TRBJ2-1	CASNIGASGSSSYNEQFF	TGTGCCAGCAACATCGGGGCTAGCGGGAGCAGCTCCTACAATGAGCAGTTCTTC
NA	NA	TRBV7-2	TRBJ2-3	CASSLVGRLTDTQYF	TGTGCCAGCAGCTTAGTAGGCAGACTCACAGATACGCAGTATTTT
NA	NA	TRBV2	TRBJ2-3	CASSELRTDTQYF	TGTGCCAGCAGTGAACTTCGCACAGATACGCAGTATTTT
NA	NA	TRBV9	TRBJ2-1	CASSVVGSSYNEQFF	TGTGCCAGCAGCGTAGTGGGGAGCTCCTACAATGAGCAGTTCTTC
once	TRBD1	TRBV6-5	TRBJ1-2	CASKGTAAFYGYTF	TGTGCCAGCAAAGGGACAGCGGCCTTCTATGGCTACACCTTC
NA	NA	TRBV4-1	TRBJ2-7	CASSRDEQFEQYF	TGCGCCAGCAGCCGTGATGAACAGTTCGAGCAGTACTTC
NA	TRBD1	TRBV5-4	TRBJ2-7	CASSSGQGDPLAYEQYF	TGTGCCAGCAGCTCAGGACAGGGGGATCCGCTTGCCTACGAGCAGTACTTC
NA	TRBD1	TRBV3-1/TRBV3-2	TRBJ1-1	CASSRQGTEAFF	TGTGCCAGCAGCCGACAGGGGACTGAAGCTTTCTTT
few	NA	TRBV2	TRBJ1-6	CASSDLGRINSPLHF	TGTGCCAGCAGTGACTTGGGCAGGATTAATTCACCCCTCCACTTT
NA	NA	TRBV21-1	TRBJ1-2	CASSRRDCPHLSNYGYTF	TGTGCCAGCAGCCGTCGGGACTGTCCCCACCTATCTAACTATGGCTACACCTTC
few	TRBD1	TRBV5-1	TRBJ2-7	CASSLWTGRAEQYF	TGCGCCAGCAGCCTCTGGACAGGAAGGGCCGAGCAGTACTTC
NA	TRBD1	TRBV24-1	TRBJ2-5	CATSETGGKETQYF	TGTGCCACCAGTGAGACAGGGGGGAAAGAGACCCAGTACTTC
NA	TRBD2	TRBV7-3	TRBJ2-5	CASSRSGTEQETQYF	TGTGCCAGCAGCAGAAGCGGGACCGAACAAGAGACCCAGTACTTC
NA	TRBD2	TRBV11-3	TRBJ2-2	CASSLGAGRGTGELFF	TGTGCCAGCAGCTTAGGCGCAGGGAGGGGAACCGGGGAGCTGTTTTTT